This T cell receptor beta chain was recorded in a study of blood T cells in healthy people across ages. CDR1 SGHTA and CDR2 FQGNSA come from the germline V gene. The CDR3 is made up of 13 amino acids. V lost 2 bases and J 6 bases, leaving 10 bases between the germline ends. Through a sample-barcoded 5' primer and a J-beta primer mix, a second PCR was run for about 6 to 11 cycles. TCRdb fed the 5' RACE reads into MiXCR, producing one record per CDR3 protein. The sample has 870,000 or so distinct CDR3 sequences, under 30% seen once; the top ten hold roughly a sixth. In regard to this clonotype: The antigen remains undetermined.

Points from the study as a whole: TCR beta diversity tracked closely with naive T cell percentage.

Material for sequencing was blood. The rearrangement joins TRBV7-2 to TRBJ1-2; D unresolved. The TCR comes from a woman aged 80 or over in good health. CDR3 in DNA: TGTGCCAGCAGCTTAATCAAGGAAAATGGCTACACCTTC. It translates to CASSLIKENGYTF.